This T cell receptor (beta chain) stems from a study of cytomegalovirus exposure and HLA in healthy donors. With 60 Vbeta and 13 Jbeta primers, the PCR was carried out. Under the authors' procedure: In a later analysis, the count reached 80 million or so unique TCR beta chains, with 9 million to 11 million shared. Here immunoSEQ multiplex PCR was the method, and the copy in TCRdb shows in-frame clones only, minus some. The D gene and trimming were derived from the DNA, and the V and J assignments and clone size from that table. The sample contains about 140,000 clones, 77% of which appear only once. As to this clone: Its antigen is unknown.

The CDR3 length is 13 residues. CDR1 is SGDLS and CDR2 is YYNGEE in the germline V gene. The V gene lost 4 bases and the J gene lost 0 bases, with 5 bases spanning the gap. Findings of the study overall: What a later analysis reportedly showed was that an Asian-associated ancestry cluster had fewer N-insertions than the approximately 700-donor mean. Immune exposure information available was restricted to CMV serostatus.

The TCR was taken from a female donor in good health and CMV-seronegative. Source material: PBMCs. The chain couples TRBV9 to TRBJ2-1, with unresolved D. The DNA for the CDR3 is TGTGCCAGCAGCTCTAGCTCCTACAATGAGCAGTTCTTC. Translated, it gives CASSSSSYNEQFF. Variable domain in full (rest from reference TRBV9 and TRBJ2-1): DSGVTQTPKHLITATGQRVTLRCSPRSGDLSVYWYQQSLDQGLQFLIQYYNGEERAKGNILERFSAQQFPDLHSELNLSSLELGDSALYFCASSSSSYNEQFFGPGTRLTVL.